This is a list of T cell receptor beta chains from one sample in a study of blood T cell repertoires in COVID-19. Clones were read by immunoSEQ multiplex PCR, and TCRdb kept only the in-frame ones, dropping some. The data contain approximately 140,000 clones, about 80% of them singletons. Sequencing was done on a sample of peripheral blood. The receptors come from a man aged 40-55 years with active or convalescent COVID-19. The CDR3 runs from the conserved cysteine through the conserved F or W. Fields, in order: CDR3 protein, CDR3 DNA, clone size, J gene, D gene, V gene. D genes are given only for firm matches. Some rows mark clone size as missing; the rest say once, few, many or name a class of expanded clone.

CASSLIRLAGAFETQYF,TGTGCCAGCAGTTTAATCCGCCTAGCGGGGGCTTTCGAGACCCAGTACTTC,-,TRBJ2-5,TRBD2,TRBV27
CASSPPTSGNTGELFF,TGTGCCAGCAGCCCCCCGACTAGCGGGAACACCGGGGAGCTGTTTTTT,-,TRBJ2-2,TRBD2,TRBV3-1/TRBV3-2
CASSRTGNWDQPQHF,TGTGCCAGCAGCCGGACAGGGAATTGGGATCAGCCCCAGCATTTT,-,TRBJ1-5,TRBD1,TRBV6-5
CASSTPPLAGGTEQFF,TGTGCCAGCAGTACCCCCCCCCTAGCGGGGGGAACTGAGCAGTTCTTC,-,TRBJ2-1,TRBD2,TRBV28
CASSTQGLGRDNEQFF,TGTGCCAGCAGTACACAGGGCCTAGGGAGGGACAATGAGCAGTTCTTC,-,TRBJ2-1,-,TRBV6-4
CASSQGEADTQYF,TGTGCCAGCAGCCAAGGAGAAGCGGATACGCAGTATTTT,-,TRBJ2-3,-,TRBV3-1/TRBV3-2
CATNRGGAQETQYF,TGTGCCACAAACAGGGGGGGAGCCCAAGAGACCCAGTACTTC,-,TRBJ2-5,-,TRBV7-2
CASSPDRDSTEAFF,TGTGCCAGTAGCCCAGACAGGGACAGCACTGAAGCTTTCTTT,-,TRBJ1-1,TRBD1,TRBV19
CASSQRDSGRTDTQYF,TGCGCCAGCAGCCAGAGGGACAGCGGACGCACAGATACGCAGTATTTT,once,TRBJ2-3,TRBD1,TRBV4-1
CASSFKGIEKLFF,TGTGCCAGCAGCTTCAAGGGGATTGAAAAACTGTTTTTT,-,TRBJ1-4,-,TRBV6-5
CASSLEPSGGTDTQYF,TGTGCCAGCAGCTTAGAGCCTAGCGGGGGCACAGATACGCAGTATTTT,-,TRBJ2-3,TRBD2,TRBV7-2
CASSPQGASSNQPQHF,TGTGCCAGCAGTCCACAGGGGGCGTCGAGCAATCAGCCCCAGCATTTT,-,TRBJ1-5,TRBD1,TRBV6-2/TRBV6-3
CASSPSGTGYSNQPQHF,TGTGCCAGCAGCCCGTCCGGGACAGGATATAGCAATCAGCCCCAGCATTTT,-,TRBJ1-5,TRBD1,TRBV3-1/TRBV3-2
CASSSHSTGGPRQPQHF,TGTGCCAGCAGTTCCCATTCGACAGGGGGCCCGCGCCAGCCCCAGCATTTT,-,TRBJ1-5,TRBD1,TRBV28
CATRGGSTPDNQPQHF,TGCGCCACTCGGGGGGGCTCCACTCCTGATAATCAGCCCCAGCATTTT,-,TRBJ1-5,-,TRBV10-1
CSVDFQRGASYEQYF,TGCAGCGTTGATTTCCAGCGGGGGGCCTCCTACGAGCAGTACTTC,-,TRBJ2-7,TRBD2,TRBV29-1
CASSPPGSTETQYF,TGTGCCAGCTCACCACCGGGCAGCACGGAGACCCAGTACTTC,-,TRBJ2-5,-,TRBV18
CASSQDFERGENSDTQYF,TGCGCCAGCAGCCAAGATTTCGAGCGGGGGGAAAACTCTGATACGCAGTATTTT,-,TRBJ2-3,TRBD2,TRBV4-3
CATSGRRTGELFF,TGTGCCACCAGCGGGAGGAGGACCGGGGAGCTGTTTTTT,-,TRBJ2-2,-,TRBV15
CASSSPTGGSYGYTF,TGTGCCAGTAGTTCCCCGACAGGGGGGAGCTATGGCTACACCTTC,-,TRBJ1-2,TRBD1,TRBV19
CASSATWQGATYEQYF,TGTGCCAGCAGCGCCACTTGGCAGGGGGCCACCTACGAGCAGTACTTC,-,TRBJ2-7,TRBD1,TRBV5-4
CASSGTTFESSYNSPLHF,TGTGCCAGCAGCGGGACAACGTTCGAAAGCTCCTATAATTCACCCCTCCACTTT,-,TRBJ1-6,-,TRBV2
CASSQRVDNSPLHF,TGTGCCAGCAGCCAGAGGGTGGATAATTCACCCCTCCACTTT,-,TRBJ1-6,-,TRBV3-1/TRBV3-2
CAWSRRYEQYF,TGTGCCTGGAGTAGGCGGTACGAGCAGTACTTC,-,TRBJ2-7,-,TRBV30
CASSPLQGNTEAFF,TGTGCCAGCTCACCTCTTCAGGGGAACACTGAAGCTTTCTTT,-,TRBJ1-1,-,TRBV18
CASTLVYTGELFF,TGTGCCAGCACCTTAGTTTATACCGGGGAGCTGTTTTTT,-,TRBJ2-2,-,TRBV7-2
CASRAGGLERKLF,TGTGCCAGCAGAGCAGGGGGACTGGAGCGTAAGCTCTTC,once,TRBJ2-1,-,TRBV2
CASSARDRGSYNSPLHF,TGTGCCAGCAGCGCCCGGGACAGGGGCTCCTATAATTCACCCCTCCACTTT,-,TRBJ1-6,TRBD1,TRBV3-1/TRBV3-2
CASSYRGQGGYEQYF,TGTGCCAGCAGTTACAGAGGACAGGGAGGCTACGAGCAGTACTTC,-,TRBJ2-7,TRBD1,TRBV6-5
CSASTGVKQETQYF,TGCAGTGCCAGTACGGGGGTAAAGCAAGAGACCCAGTACTTC,once,TRBJ2-5,-,TRBV20-1
CASSLGGGGEQYF,TGTGCCAGCAGCTTAGGCGGCGGGGGCGAGCAGTACTTC,-,TRBJ2-7,TRBD2,TRBV7-3
CATTWGAGNTIYF,TGTGCCACCACGTGGGGCGCTGGAAACACCATATATTTT,-,TRBJ1-3,-,TRBV19
CASSFSGTGPPHYEQYF,TGTGCCAGCAGCTTTTCCGGGACAGGGCCTCCCCACTACGAGCAGTACTTC,-,TRBJ2-7,TRBD1,TRBV7-2
CASSSLGHSNQPQHF,TGTGCCAGCAGCTCCCTGGGCCATAGCAATCAGCCCCAGCATTTT,few,TRBJ1-5,-,TRBV5-5
CASSEQGGPYEQYF,TGTGCCAGCAGTGAACAGGGAGGGCCCTACGAGCAGTACTTC,-,TRBJ2-7,TRBD2,TRBV6-1
CASATSKSGETQYF,TGTGCCAGCGCGACTAGCAAATCAGGGGAGACCCAGTACTTC,-,TRBJ2-5,TRBD2,TRBV5-4
CASSLDESYGYTF,TGCGCCAGCAGCTTGGACGAGTCCTATGGCTACACCTTC,-,TRBJ1-2,-,TRBV5-1
CASSRLAGDSYNEQFF,TGTGCCAGCAGTCGACTAGCGGGGGACTCCTACAATGAGCAGTTCTTC,-,TRBJ2-1,TRBD2,TRBV11-3
CASSLSGPYNSPLHF,TGTGCCAGCAGTTTATCCGGTCCCTATAATTCACCCCTCCACTTT,-,TRBJ1-6,-,TRBV27
CASSVTGSSYEQYF,TGTGCCAGCAGCGTGACAGGGTCCTCCTACGAGCAGTACTTC,-,TRBJ2-7,TRBD1,TRBV9